These T cell receptor beta chains were read from a single sample in a study of PD-1 blockade in classical Hodgkin lymphoma. Method: immunoSEQ multiplex PCR; TCRdb's copy keeps in-frame clones and lacks some. The data contain around 19,000 clones, 60% to 80% of them seen just once; the ten biggest clones take up around 7.2%. The source material was peripheral blood mononuclear cells (PBMCs), sampled before the fourth cycle of nivolumab. All receptors derive from a human donor with classical Hodgkin lymphoma. CDR3s include the opening cysteine and the closing phenylalanine or tryptophan. Each record gives: J gene, D gene, V gene, clone size, CDR3 DNA, CDR3 protein. The D gene is left open where the match is weak. The size entry is marked missing in some rows and otherwise reads once, few, many or a size class.

J gene: TRBJ2-7
D gene: TRBD1
V gene: TRBV4-2
clone size: .
CDR3 DNA: TGTGCCAGCAGCCAAGATCTAAGGGGGCAGGGGGCCAACGAGCAGTACTTC
CDR3 protein: CASSQDLRGQGANEQYF

J gene: TRBJ2-5
D gene: .
V gene: TRBV2
clone size: .
CDR3 DNA: TGTGCCAGCAGTGACTTGGCGAAAGAGACCCAGTACTTC
CDR3 protein: CASSDLAKETQYF

J gene: TRBJ2-7
D gene: .
V gene: TRBV5-4
clone size: .
CDR3 DNA: TGTGCCAGCAGCTTGGAGCACAGCTCCTACGAGCAGTACTTC
CDR3 protein: CASSLEHSSYEQYF

J gene: TRBJ1-2
D gene: TRBD1
V gene: TRBV28
clone size: .
CDR3 DNA: TGTGCCAGCAGTGAAAGGGGGCGCAACTATGGCTACACCTTC
CDR3 protein: CASSERGRNYGYTF

J gene: TRBJ2-2
D gene: TRBD2
V gene: TRBV5-1
clone size: .
CDR3 DNA: TGCGCCAGCAGCTCGGGACTAGCGGGGCCGAACACCGGGGAGCTGTTTTTT
CDR3 protein: CASSSGLAGPNTGELFF

J gene: TRBJ1-1
D gene: .
V gene: TRBV7-9
clone size: .
CDR3 DNA: TGTGCCAGCAGCTTCGAGAACACTGAAGCTTTCTTT
CDR3 protein: CASSFENTEAFF

J gene: TRBJ1-2
D gene: TRBD1
V gene: TRBV6-1
clone size: .
CDR3 DNA: TGTGCCAGCAGTGAAGCCGGACAGGGGGCAGGAGGCTACACCTTC
CDR3 protein: CASSEAGQGAGGYTF

J gene: TRBJ1-4
D gene: .
V gene: TRBV4-1
clone size: .
CDR3 DNA: TGCGCCAGCAGCCAAAGGGACACAAATGAAAAACTGTTTTTT
CDR3 protein: CASSQRDTNEKLFF

J gene: TRBJ2-2
D gene: .
V gene: TRBV10-3
clone size: few
CDR3 DNA: TGTGCCATCAGTCCGGACTCTCAGAGCACCGGGGAGCTGTTTTTT
CDR3 protein: CAISPDSQSTGELFF

J gene: TRBJ2-7
D gene: TRBD1
V gene: TRBV4-1
clone size: .
CDR3 DNA: TGCGCCAGCAGCCAAGAGGGCCGGACAGGTTCCTACGAGCAGTACTTC
CDR3 protein: CASSQEGRTGSYEQYF

J gene: TRBJ1-2
D gene: .
V gene: TRBV19
clone size: .
CDR3 DNA: TGTGCCAGTAGGGAGAGCCGGAGCTATGGCTACACCTTC
CDR3 protein: CASRESRSYGYTF

J gene: TRBJ2-1
D gene: TRBD2
V gene: TRBV4-1
clone size: once
CDR3 DNA: TGCGCCAGCAGCCAGGGCCCACTAGCGGTTGAGCAGTTCTTC
CDR3 protein: CASSQGPLAVEQFF

J gene: TRBJ2-5
D gene: .
V gene: TRBV5-1
clone size: .
CDR3 DNA: TGCGCCAGCAGCCGGACAGGAGGGACCCAAGAGACCCAGTACTTC
CDR3 protein: CASSRTGGTQETQYF

J gene: TRBJ1-3
D gene: TRBD1
V gene: TRBV30
clone size: .
CDR3 DNA: TGTGCCTGGAGTCCTACAGGGGGAGCTGGAAACACCATATATTTT
CDR3 protein: CAWSPTGGAGNTIYF

J gene: TRBJ1-1
D gene: .
V gene: TRBV5-1
clone size: .
CDR3 DNA: TGCGCCAGCAGCTTGAAATCAAGGGACGGAGCGACTGAAGCTTTCTTT
CDR3 protein: CASSLKSRDGATEAFF

J gene: TRBJ2-3
D gene: .
V gene: TRBV9
clone size: .
CDR3 DNA: TGTGCCAGCAGCGTAGGGACAGCTTGGCGGTGGGATACGCAGTATTTT
CDR3 protein: CASSVGTAWRWDTQYF

J gene: TRBJ2-2
D gene: TRBD2
V gene: TRBV5-4
clone size: .
CDR3 DNA: TGTGCCAGCAGCTTGGGCGGGAGGGGCGCCGGGGAGCTGTTTTTT
CDR3 protein: CASSLGGRGAGELFF

J gene: TRBJ2-5
D gene: TRBD2
V gene: TRBV5-1
clone size: .
CDR3 DNA: TGCGCCAGCAGCTTGGAGGGACTAGCGGGAGGAGGAGAGACCCAGTACTTC
CDR3 protein: CASSLEGLAGGGETQYF

J gene: TRBJ2-3
D gene: .
V gene: TRBV5-6
clone size: .
CDR3 DNA: TGTGCCAGCAGTCAATCGGGGGCCAGGGATACGCAGTATTTT
CDR3 protein: CASSQSGARDTQYF

J gene: TRBJ2-5
D gene: TRBD1
V gene: TRBV5-4
clone size: .
CDR3 DNA: TGTGCCAGCAGTTCTACAGGGGATGGGCAGACCCAGTACTTC
CDR3 protein: CASSSTGDGQTQYF

J gene: TRBJ2-1
D gene: .
V gene: TRBV5-6
clone size: once
CDR3 DNA: TGTGCCAGCAGCTATCCTCGGTATAGCTCCTACAATGAGCAGTTCTTC
CDR3 protein: CASSYPRYSSYNEQFF

J gene: TRBJ2-3
D gene: .
V gene: TRBV5-1
clone size: .
CDR3 DNA: TGCGCCAGCAGCTCTCGGGGGACACTGGGAGATACGCAGTATTTT
CDR3 protein: CASSSRGTLGDTQYF

J gene: TRBJ2-2
D gene: TRBD1
V gene: TRBV4-3
clone size: .
CDR3 DNA: TGCGCCAGCAGCCAAGGGAGGACTTCAGGGGGCGCGTGGACCGGGGAGCTGTTTTTT
CDR3 protein: CASSQGRTSGGAWTGELFF

J gene: TRBJ2-3
D gene: .
V gene: TRBV27
clone size: .
CDR3 DNA: TGTGCCAGCAGCCCCTCCCCAGGCATCAAGGGAGATACGCAGTATTTT
CDR3 protein: CASSPSPGIKGDTQYF

J gene: TRBJ1-4
D gene: .
V gene: TRBV7-3
clone size: .
CDR3 DNA: TGTGCCAGCCTCATGGGGACTAATGAAAAACTGTTTTTT
CDR3 protein: CASLMGTNEKLFF

J gene: TRBJ2-3
D gene: .
V gene: TRBV10-3
clone size: .
CDR3 DNA: TGTGCCATCAGTGAGTCGGGTGTCCATACGCAGTATTTT
CDR3 protein: CAISESGVHTQYF

J gene: TRBJ2-7
D gene: .
V gene: TRBV18
clone size: .
CDR3 DNA: TGTGCCAGCTCACCACCAGGGCAGTCCTTCTCCTACGAGCAGTACTTC
CDR3 protein: CASSPPGQSFSYEQYF

J gene: TRBJ1-5
D gene: .
V gene: TRBV10-3
clone size: .
CDR3 DNA: TGTGCCATCAGTGAGCAAGGGGGACTCAATCAGCCCCAGCATTTT
CDR3 protein: CAISEQGGLNQPQHF

J gene: TRBJ1-5
D gene: .
V gene: TRBV18
clone size: few
CDR3 DNA: TGTGCCAGCTCAGGGACTGGCAATCAGCCCCAGCATTTT
CDR3 protein: CASSGTGNQPQHF

J gene: TRBJ1-1
D gene: .
V gene: TRBV18
clone size: .
CDR3 DNA: TGTGCCAGCTCACCCCCCCAACACACTGAAGCTTTCTTT
CDR3 protein: CASSPPQHTEAFF

J gene: TRBJ2-7
D gene: TRBD1
V gene: TRBV7-2
clone size: few
CDR3 DNA: TGTGCCAGCAGCGCCCACAGGGGGCTCGAGCAGTACTTC
CDR3 protein: CASSAHRGLEQYF

J gene: TRBJ1-2
D gene: TRBD1
V gene: TRBV5-1
clone size: few
CDR3 DNA: TGCGCCAGCAGCTTGGGGGCCGGGACAGGGATCTACTATGGCTACACCTTC
CDR3 protein: CASSLGAGTGIYYGYTF

J gene: TRBJ1-3
D gene: TRBD1
V gene: TRBV7-2
clone size: .
CDR3 DNA: TGTGCCAGCAGCTCGCGACAGGGGGCGTTGTCTGGAAACACCATATATTTT
CDR3 protein: CASSSRQGALSGNTIYF

J gene: TRBJ1-2
D gene: TRBD1
V gene: TRBV7-2
clone size: .
CDR3 DNA: TGTGCCAGCAGCTCCCGGACAGGCCTCTATGGCTACACCTTC
CDR3 protein: CASSSRTGLYGYTF

J gene: TRBJ1-2
D gene: TRBD1
V gene: TRBV5-1
clone size: .
CDR3 DNA: TGCGCCAGCAGCTTGGGTACAGGGGCTACCTATGGCTACACCTTC
CDR3 protein: CASSLGTGATYGYTF

J gene: TRBJ2-6
D gene: .
V gene: TRBV19
clone size: .
CDR3 DNA: TGTGCCAGTAGTAGAGGGGCGGGAAGCTCTGGGGCCAACGTCCTGACTTTC
CDR3 protein: CASSRGAGSSGANVLTF

J gene: TRBJ2-5
D gene: TRBD2
V gene: TRBV6-5
clone size: .
CDR3 DNA: TGTGCCAGCAGTTCCTCGGGGGGGAATAAAGAGACCCAGTACTTC
CDR3 protein: CASSSSGGNKETQYF

J gene: TRBJ1-1
D gene: TRBD1
V gene: TRBV2
clone size: .
CDR3 DNA: TGTGCCAGCACCAACCAAGGGACAGTCGGAACTGAAGCTTTCTTT
CDR3 protein: CASTNQGTVGTEAFF

J gene: TRBJ1-2
D gene: TRBD1
V gene: TRBV14
clone size: .
CDR3 DNA: TGTGCCAGCAGCCAACAGGGGGGCTATGGCTACACCTTC
CDR3 protein: CASSQQGGYGYTF